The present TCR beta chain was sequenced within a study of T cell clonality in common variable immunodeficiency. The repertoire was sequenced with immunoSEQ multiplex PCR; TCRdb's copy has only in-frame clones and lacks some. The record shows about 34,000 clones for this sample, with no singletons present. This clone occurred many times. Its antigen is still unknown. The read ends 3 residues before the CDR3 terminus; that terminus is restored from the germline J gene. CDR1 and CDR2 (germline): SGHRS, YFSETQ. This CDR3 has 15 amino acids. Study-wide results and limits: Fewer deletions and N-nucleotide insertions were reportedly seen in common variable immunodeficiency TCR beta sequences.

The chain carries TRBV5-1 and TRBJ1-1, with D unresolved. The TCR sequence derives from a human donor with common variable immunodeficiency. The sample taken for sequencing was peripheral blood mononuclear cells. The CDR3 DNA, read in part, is TGCGCCAGCAGCTTGGTTATTGACACTCCGAAGGAA. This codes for CASSLVIDTPKE. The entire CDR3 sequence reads CASSLVIDTPKEAFF. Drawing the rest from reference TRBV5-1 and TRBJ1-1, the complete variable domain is KAGVTQTPRYLIKTRGQQVTLSCSPISGHRSVSWYQQTPGQGLQFLFEYFSETQRNKGNFPGRFSGRQFSNSRSEMNVSTLELGDSALYLCASSLVIDTPKEAFFGQGTRLTVV.